The TCR beta chain under discussion was sequenced for a study of shared clonotypes between healthy human individuals. Study-wide results and limits: The small donor group covered limited genetic and exposure diversity. Rarefaction showed that sequencing of sorted subsets was incomplete (despite large depth). Apart from blood, nothing was sampled; tissue repertoires likely differ.

Using immunoSEQ multiplex PCR, the repertoire was profiled, and TCRdb retains in-frame clones only, with some absent. This table has a few million clones, around 90% appearing once. CDR1 and CDR2 from the germline V gene are SGHTA and FQGNSA. This CDR3 contains 15 residues. The germline V and J ends were trimmed by 7 bases and 4 bases, with 19 bases remaining between them. Remarks on this clone: What it binds is not known.

Memory CD4+ cells were the fraction left after CD45RA+ naive selection. This sequence was found in a young man in good health. What was sequenced was naive CD4+ T cells sorted from blood. Subset indicated: CD45RA+ positively selected. The rearrangement uses TRBV7-2 and TRBJ1-1, with no clear D. This CDR3 reads CASNSEVGFGTEAFF. CDR3 nucleotides: TGTGCCAGCAACTCTGAAGTAGGATTCGGCACTGAAGCTTTCTTT.